Following are 5 T cell receptor beta chains from one sample sequenced in a study of beta chain features in type 1 diabetes. Study observations and caveats: Type 1 diabetes patients had moderately but significantly shorter TCRB CDR3s in all four CD4+ subsets.

Every isolated RNA sample was fully reverse transcribed, so sequencing captured expressed TCRB transcripts. TCRdb keeps only in-frame clones here, not all; method: immunoSEQ multiplex PCR. The sample holds 150,000 to 200,000 clones, 8% to 8.5% seen once. For these TCRs, the target antigens are not known. Sequencing input: central memory CD4+ T cells from blood. The receptors come from a woman between 18 and 29 years old with type 1 diabetes.

V is TRBV27 and J is TRBJ2-7, with TRBD2 matching 8 bases. Germline CDR1 is MNHEY and CDR2 is SMNVEV (reference sequence). The V gene end was trimmed by 5 bases and the J gene end by 5 bases; junction bases not matched to a gene: 11. The CDR3 runs 15 residues. The CDR3 nucleotides are TGTGCCAGCAGTAGGACGGGACTAGTGGTTGACGAGCAGTACTTC. This encodes CASSRTGLVVDEQYF.

V is TRBV7-2 and J is TRBJ2-1; 7 nucleotides agree with TRBD2. The germline CDR1 and CDR2 sequences are SGHTA and FQGNSA. The CDR3 has 16 amino acids. The V gene end was trimmed by 2 bases and the J gene end by 0 bases; junction bases not matched to a gene: 4. CDR3 in DNA: TGTGCCAGCAGCTTAAGTGGGGGGGGCTCCTACAATGAGCAGTTCTTC. This sequence encodes CASSLSGGGSYNEQFF.

This chain uses TRBV19 with TRBJ2-5, with TRBD1 matching 9 bases. This CDR3 is built from 17 residues. Trimming took 10 bases from V and 5 from J; bases not matched to a gene: 20. Germline-derived CDR1 and CDR2 are LNHDA and SQIVND (reference sequence). The CDR3 DNA reads as TGTGCCACCCAACCGCCCCTCGGGACAGGGACTTTGGAGACCCAGTACTTC. Translated: CATQPPLGTGTLETQYF.

This clone was observed a few times. V and J are TRBV11-3 and TRBJ1-1; TRBD1 matches 8 bases. In germline, CDR1 is SGHNT, CDR2 YENEEA. The CDR3 sequence is 14 residues long. V was pared by 5 bases and J by 4 bases, with 6 bases of the junction left unmatched. The CDR3 reads CASSRTTGGTEAFF. CDR3 coding DNA: TGTGCCAGCAGCCGTACTACAGGGGGCACTGAAGCTTTCTTT. The full variable domain, completed using reference TRBV11-3 and TRBJ1-1, is EAGVVQSPRYKIIEKKQPVAFWCNPISGHNTLYWYLQNLGQGPELLIRYENEEAVDDSQLPKDRFSAERLKGVDSTLKIQPAELGDSAVYLCASSRTTGGTEAFFGQGTRLTVV.

V is TRBV7-2 and J is TRBJ1-4; D is undetermined. Trimming stripped 0 bases from V and 7 bases from J, with 15 bases between. The length of the CDR3 is 16 residues. Germline V CDR1 and CDR2: SGHTA, FQGNSA. CDR3 in DNA: TGTGCCAGCAGCTTAGCCTCCCAAATCAAGAGTGAAAAACTGTTTTTT. Its translation: CASSLASQIKSEKLFF.